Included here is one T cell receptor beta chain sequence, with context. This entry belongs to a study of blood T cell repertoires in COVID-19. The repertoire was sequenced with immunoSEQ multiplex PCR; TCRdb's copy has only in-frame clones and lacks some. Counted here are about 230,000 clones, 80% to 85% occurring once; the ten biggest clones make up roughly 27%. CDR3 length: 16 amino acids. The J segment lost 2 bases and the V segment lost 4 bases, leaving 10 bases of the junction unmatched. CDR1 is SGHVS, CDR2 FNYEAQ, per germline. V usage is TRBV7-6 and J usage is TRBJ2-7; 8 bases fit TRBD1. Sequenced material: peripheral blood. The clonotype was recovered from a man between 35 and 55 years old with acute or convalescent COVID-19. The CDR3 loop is CASSSLGDRFTYEQYF. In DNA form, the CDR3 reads TGTGCCAGCAGCTCACTTGGGGACAGGTTTACCTACGAGCAGTACTTC.